The present TCR beta chain was sequenced within a study of T-cell memory formation after mild COVID-19. As for the study in general: TCR clusters largely stayed donor specific.

Study-level findings and limits: Researchers found some responding clones in pre-infection memory, a sign that cross-reactive memory joined. Whereas later expanders leaned CD4+, clones contracting day 15 to 85 showed a balanced CD4/CD8 makeup. Specificity for SARS-CoV-2 was not confirmed among the second-wave clones peaking on day 37.

CDR3 length: 19 residues. Trimming took 5 bases from V and 8 from J, leaving 31 bases between them. Looked up from germline, CDR1 is MNHNY and CDR2 is SVGAGI (reference sequence). In TCRdb, the 5' RACE reads were re-called with MiXCR into one record per CDR3 protein. Of hundreds of thousands of distinct CDR3 sequences detected, roughly 20% appear once; the ten largest clones hold around 12%. About this clonotype: The antigen is not known.

The chain recombines TRBV6-6 with TRBJ2-1, with D perhaps given as TRBD1 or TRBD2 (6 bases each). The material sequenced was PBMCs or a T cell subset sorted from them (not recorded which). The TCR was taken from an adult woman who had mild COVID-19 (a few samples of this study predate the infection). Cell type and time point are not known. The CDR3 bases are TGTGCCAGCAGTCCCAGGTCCGTCGCTGTCGGGGGCATCAGCGATGAGCAGTTCTTC. Amino acid sequence: CASSPRSVAVGGISDEQFF.